The rows below give T cell receptor beta chains drawn from one sample of a study of blood T cell repertoires in COVID-19. The data were produced by immunoSEQ multiplex PCR, yet TCRdb's version contains in-frame clones alone and is incomplete. The sample holds about 35,000 clones, roughly 85% seen once. Sample: peripheral blood. These receptors were obtained from a man between 45 and 60 years old with acute or convalescent COVID-19. Both conserved end residues are part of each CDR3. D genes are given only for firm matches. Clone size is given for some rows only: seen once, a few or many times, or a class if the clone is expanded.

TRBD1 TRBJ1-2 TRBV4-1 NA CASSQAGTGDYGYTF TGCGCCAGCAGCCAAGCCGGGACAGGGGACTATGGCTACACCTTC
TRBD2 TRBJ2-5 TRBV4-1 NA CASSQIRREGETQYF TGCGCCAGCAGCCAAATTCGGCGGGAGGGAGAGACCCAGTACTTC
TRBD1 TRBJ2-5 TRBV12-3/TRBV12-4 NA CASRGQVDGTQYF TGTGCCAGCAGAGGACAGGTGGATGGGACCCAGTACTTC
TRBD2 TRBJ2-7 TRBV4-2 NA CASSKGLAGGYEQYF TGTGCCAGCAGCAAGGGACTAGCGGGGGGCTACGAGCAGTACTTC
NA TRBJ1-6 TRBV4-2 NA CASSQDNYNSPLHF TGTGCCAGCAGCCAAGATAATTATAATTCACCCCTCCACTTT
NA TRBJ1-1 TRBV27 NA CASSLRGSNTEAFF TGTGCCAGCAGTTTACGGGGGAGCAACACTGAAGCTTTCTTT
TRBD2 TRBJ2-7 TRBV27 NA CASSLSGGAVPYEQYF TGTGCCAGCAGTTTATCGGGAGGGGCGGTACCCTACGAGCAGTACTTC
NA TRBJ1-3 TRBV4-1 NA CASGGRSSGNTIYF TGCGCCAGCGGAGGGCGTAGCTCTGGAAACACCATATATTTT
TRBD1 TRBJ2-6 TRBV27 NA CASSRDRQSGANVLTF TGTGCCAGCAGCCGGGACAGACAGTCTGGGGCCAACGTCCTGACTTTC
NA TRBJ1-3 TRBV10-3 NA CAISDGARSGNTIYF TGTGCCATCAGTGATGGGGCACGGTCTGGAAACACCATATATTTT
NA TRBJ2-7 TRBV15 NA CATSRDLGQVSSYEQYF TGTGCCACCAGCAGAGATTTGGGGCAAGTCAGCTCCTACGAGCAGTACTTC
NA TRBJ2-1 TRBV9 NA CASSPSPGLSSYNEQFF TGTGCCAGCAGCCCTTCACCCGGACTTAGCTCCTACAATGAGCAGTTCTTC
NA TRBJ1-6 TRBV6-5 NA CASRRTENSPLHF TGTGCCAGCAGACGGACAGAAAATTCACCCCTCCACTTT
NA TRBJ1-5 TRBV5-5 NA CASSLRGVLSNQPQHF TGTGCCAGCAGCTTGAGAGGAGTCCTTAGCAATCAGCCCCAGCATTTT
TRBD1 TRBJ1-2 TRBV24-1 NA CATNDRGGEGYTF TGTGCCACCAACGACAGGGGCGGTGAGGGCTACACCTTC
NA TRBJ1-6 TRBV19 NA CASSGPRVESPLHF TGTGCCAGTAGTGGTCCGAGGGTTGAGTCACCCCTCCACTTT
TRBD2 TRBJ2-1 TRBV25-1 NA CASRITGGPYNEQFF TGTGCCAGCAGAATCACGGGGGGACCCTACAATGAGCAGTTCTTC
NA TRBJ1-2 TRBV10-3 few CATDQGSGYTF TGTGCCACGGACCAGGGGTCTGGCTACACCTTC
TRBD1 TRBJ1-1 TRBV5-8 few CASSVGTARTEAFF TGTGCCAGCAGCGTAGGGACAGCACGGACTGAAGCTTTCTTT
TRBD1 TRBJ2-7 TRBV5-6 NA CASSPGTGGYEQYF TGTGCCAGCAGCCCCGGGACAGGGGGCTACGAGCAGTACTTC
NA TRBJ1-6 TRBV3-1/TRBV3-2 NA CASSLDSYNSPLHF TGTGCCAGCAGTCTGGACAGTTATAATTCACCCCTCCACTTT
TRBD1 TRBJ2-3 TRBV7-6 NA CASSLTGARTDTQYF TGTGCCAGCAGCTTGACAGGGGCTCGTACAGATACGCAGTATTTT
NA TRBJ1-1 TRBV3-1/TRBV3-2 once CASSQGRNTEAFF TGTGCCAGCAGCCAAGGTAGAAACACTGAAGCTTTCTTT
NA TRBJ1-6 TRBV2 NA CASSVGAKNSPLHF TGTGCCAGCAGTGTAGGGGCGAAAAATTCACCCCTCCACTTT
NA TRBJ1-4 TRBV11-1 NA CASSPDGGEKLFF TGTGCCAGCAGCCCTGACGGGGGTGAAAAACTGTTTTTT
NA TRBJ2-1 TRBV2 NA CASSEGGIIYNEQFF TGTGCCAGCAGTGAAGGCGGGATTATCTACAATGAGCAGTTCTTC
TRBD1 TRBJ2-2 TRBV6-4 NA CASSDPGTGGTGELFF TGTGCCAGCAGTGACCCGGGGACAGGGGGAACCGGGGAGCTGTTTTTT
NA TRBJ1-4 TRBV3-1/TRBV3-2 few CASSPWEGVEKLFF TGTGCCTCCTCCCCTTGGGAGGGAGTTGAAAAACTGTTTTTT
NA TRBJ1-2 TRBV5-1 NA CASSGGLGEAGYTF TGCGCCAGCAGCGGGGGCTTAGGGGAAGCTGGCTACACCTTC
TRBD2 TRBJ2-1 TRBV6-6 NA CASSLSGSYYNEQFF TGTGCCAGCAGTCTTAGCGGGAGTTATTACAATGAGCAGTTCTTC
NA TRBJ1-1 TRBV10-3 NA CAISESDRPNTEAFF TGTGCCATCAGTGAGTCAGACAGGCCGAACACTGAAGCTTTCTTT
TRBD1 TRBJ2-5 TRBV4-1 NA CASSQVGRGRSETQYF TGCGCCAGCAGCCAAGTCGGCAGGGGGCGCAGTGAGACCCAGTACTTC
NA TRBJ2-1 TRBV24-1 medium-sized CATSDSGIYGTHLRNEQFF TGTGCCACCAGTGATTCTGGGATATACGGGACTCATTTGAGAAATGAGCAGTTCTTC